What follows is one T cell receptor (beta chain) and its context. Its cognate antigen is unknown. DNA at 150 to 250 ng, 25,000 to 35,000 T cell genomes, went into sorted-subset replicate PCRs. Libraries were prepared by immunoSEQ multiplex PCR; TCRdb keeps only in-frame clonotypes and omits some of them. The table lists some 2,100,000 clones, about 93% of them singletons. V lost 8 bases to trimming and J lost 8 bases, with 18 bases between them. The CDR3 is 13 residues long. Germline CDR1 is MNHEY and CDR2 is SVGAGI. Selected positively for CCR7 and CD45RO-negative, naive CD8 cells excluded terminally differentiated effector memory CD45RA+ cells. These data belong to a study of shared clonotypes between healthy human individuals. Overall study findings and caveats: Though the depth was large, rarefaction showed that sorted-subset sequencing was incomplete. The diversity represented, both genetic and in exposure history, was limited by few donors. Naive CD4 clonotypes overlapped across a handful of donors at around 4.8%.

Specimen: naive CD8+ T cells from PBMCs. V gene TRBV6-5 combines with J gene TRBJ1-2; D is ambiguous. The sequence was collected from a man between 18 and 35 years old in good health. Some clones in this sample may be carry-over from other donors' samples. The CDR3 spells CASSGFPSWGYTF. The CDR3 DNA is TGTGCCAGCTCCGGGTTTCCTTCTTGGGGCTACACCTTC.